One and the same sample provided the 9 T cell receptor beta chains below, sequenced in a study of T cell changes during pregnancy in multiple sclerosis. Only in-frame clones appear in the TCRdb table, and some are missing; sequencing was by immunoSEQ multiplex PCR. The sample gives tens of thousands of clones, 93% of which show up once; around 4% is in the top ten. The input for sequencing was CD8+ T cells from peripheral blood mononuclear cells, taken in the second trimester of pregnancy. These receptor sequences come from a female donor with multiple sclerosis, enrolled in a pregnancy study.

The sample holds one count of this clone. This chain links TRBV6-5 with TRBJ2-2, with 7 bases aligning to TRBD2. Losses at the gene ends were 0 bases for V and 6 bases for J; bases not matched to a gene: 4. The CDR3 is made up of 15 amino acids. CDR1 is MNHEY and CDR2 is SVGAGI in the germline V gene. The CDR3 DNA reads as TGTGCCAGCAGTTACTCCAATGGGGGGGCCGGGGAGCTGTTTTTT. As protein: CASSYSNGGAGELFF.

This rearrangement joins TRBV19 to TRBJ2-1; D is unclear. Deletions cut 0 bases from V and 8 bases from J, with 11 bases between. The CDR3 loop spans 14 amino acids. Germline V gives CDR1 LNHDA, CDR2 SQIVND (reference sequence). Here the CDR3 reads CASSIDLPGYEQFF. CDR3 in DNA: TGTGCCAGTAGTATAGATCTTCCCGGGTATGAGCAGTTCTTC.

As DNA, the CDR3 is TGTGCCAGCAGCTTAACGGGAGGGGCCGGGGAGCTGTTTTTT. This gives the protein CASSLTGGAGELFF. The chain joins TRBV7-3 to TRBJ2-2, with 7 bases aligning to TRBD2. The germline V gene has CDR1 SGHTA and CDR2 FQGTGA. J gave up 6 bases and V 0 bases, and 1 base lay outside the gene matches. The CDR3 contains 14 residues.

This rearrangement joins TRBV27 to TRBJ1-5; 8 bases are a match to TRBD1. CDR3 size: 13 residues. J gave up 4 bases and V 6 bases, and 2 bases lay outside the gene matches. The germline gives CDR1 MNHEY, CDR2 SMNVEV (reference sequence). CDR3 DNA: TGTGCCAGCAGGACAGGGGATAATCAGCCCCAGCATTTT. Amino acids: CASRTGDNQPQHF.

The V gene is TRBV15, the J gene TRBJ2-1; D is possibly TRBD2 (6 bases). Trimming removed 1 base from V and 4 bases from J, with 14 bases in between. In germline, CDR1 is LNHNV, CDR2 YYDKDF (reference sequence). This CDR3 comprises 16 residues. The chain's CDR3 is CATSRGRRELYNEQFF. In DNA, the CDR3 is TGTGCCACCAGCAGAGGTCGGAGGGAGCTTTACAATGAGCAGTTCTTC.

J is TRBJ2-3 and V is TRBV6-6; 8 nucleotides align to TRBD2. From germline, CDR1 is MNHNY and CDR2 SVGAGI (reference sequence). Unmatched junction bases numbered 6, after V lost 4 bases and J lost 3 bases. This CDR3 spans 15 amino acids. The CDR3 region is CASSWVRGGTDTQYF. The CDR3 DNA follows: TGTGCCAGCAGTTGGGTCCGGGGGGGGACAGATACGCAGTATTTT.

The chain carries TRBV7-2 and TRBJ1-4, with 11 bases matching TRBD1. Looked up from germline, CDR1 is SGHTA and CDR2 is FQGNSA. Trimming cost V 5 bases and J 8 bases; bases outside gene matches: 13. This CDR3 is built from 17 residues. CDR3 region: CASSGGQGGTWLEKLFF. CDR3 bases: TGTGCCAGCAGCGGGGGACAGGGGGGGACCTGGCTCGAAAAACTGTTTTTT.

The rearrangement uses TRBV28 and TRBJ2-7; 9 nucleotides align to TRBD2. Germline V gene sequence: CDR1 MDHEN, CDR2 SYDVKM. This CDR3 contains 13 residues. The ends lost 10 bases at V and 1 base at J; junction bases unmatched: 5. CDR3 protein: CAISTSGSYEQYF. The DNA for the CDR3 is TGTGCCATTTCGACTAGCGGATCCTACGAGCAGTACTTC.

The chain is built from TRBV27 and TRBJ2-7; 8 bases map to TRBD2. The ends lost 2 bases at V and 3 bases at J; junction bases unmatched: 9. The CDR3 is 16 residues long. CDR1 is MNHEY and CDR2 is SMNVEV in the germline V gene (reference sequence). DNA for the CDR3: TGTGCCAGCAGTTTAACTAGCGGCGAGATTGGCTACGAGCAGTACTTC. The encoded protein is CASSLTSGEIGYEQYF.